This TCR beta chain was sequenced during a study of T cells expressing NK-cell markers (dated by TCRdb to 2018 to 2020). Study-level background: In sorted CD3+CD56+NKG2C+, CD3+CD56+NKG2C- and CD3+CD56-NKG2C+ T-cell subsets from several donors, TCR beta-chain repertoires were profiled. The libraries were sequenced on Illumina HiSeq 2000/2500, MiSeq or NextSeq, producing 2 x 150 bp reads. Randomly selected healthy volunteers, three men and five women, were used as the eight sequenced donors. Among the eight sequenced donors, only one was HCMV-seronegative, while the other seven were HCMV-seropositive. General study outcomes and caveats: Whether the expanded NKG2C-expressing T cell clones were specific for HCMV antigens remained unclear. Those dominant clonotypes were again the most abundant among CD3+CD56-NKG2C+ cells in four donors, at about 25-60.1%. In six donors, the dominant CD3+CD56+NKG2C+ clonotypes ranked among the top 10 CD8+ clonotypes, making up roughly 1.0-7.0% of CD8+ T cells.

In the case of this clonotype: Its antigen has not been determined.

HCMV serostatus was determined by detecting HCMV-specific IgG in serum with a commercial ELISA kit. Peripheral blood mononuclear cells were isolated from blood by Ficoll density gradient centrifugation. The listed sequencing device is Illumina HiSeq 2000. TCR beta cDNA libraries were made by 5'RACE template switching that added a universal primer site and unique molecular identifiers. cDNA synthesis was primed from the TCR beta constant segment, followed by two successive PCR amplification steps. As for how the authors treated the data: MIGEC was used to demultiplex reads and group the reads by UMI, and MiTCR was used to assemble and quantify clonotypes. To exclude erroneous sequences, only TCR cDNA sequences supported by at least two reads were retained. Downstream repertoire analysis used the tcR package, and clonotypes were matched across fractions by CDR3 nucleotide sequence plus V segment. Antigen specificity was annotated against VDJdb with VDJmatch, allowing one amino acid substitution in CDR3. After TCRdb reprocessed the reads, each CDR3 protein sequence was kept as one row, without DNA. These V and J calls rely on TCRdb rather than the paper's analysis. The sample's clone listing holds about 550,000 distinct CDR3 sequences. Together, the top ten hold under 4.5% of the sample.

This receptor was identified in a man between 18 and 35 years old in good health. Donor details come from another sample of the same person, matched by shared clones. The material sequenced was blood T cells: a sorted CD56 or NKG2C T cell subset, CD4+ or CD8+ T cells, or bulk PBMC T cells (not recorded which).

CDR3 protein: CAIRPSGTSAYGYNEQFF. The V and J segments used are TRBV10-3 and TRBJ2-1; the TRBD2 assignment by TCRdb is unverifiable without DNA. CDR1 and CDR2 are drawn from the germline V gene: ENHRY, SYGVKD. The CDR3 starts with the cysteine, ends with the phenylalanine, and has 18 residues. Nucleotide data are not available.